One and the same sample provided the 9 T cell receptor beta chains below, sequenced in a study of shared clonotypes between healthy human individuals. Method: immunoSEQ multiplex PCR; TCRdb's copy keeps in-frame clones and lacks some. There are just over 2,000,000 clones in the sample; 85% to 95% occur only once, and 0.1% to 0.15% lies in the top ten. Sequences were obtained from naive CD4+ T cells sorted from blood. Specified subset: CD45RA+ positively selected. Source of these receptors: a young man in good health.

In this sample, this clone turned up once. The junction does not match germline at one end; this may be a read error. This rearrangement joins TRBV5-1 to TRBJ2-1; 8 nucleotides match TRBD1. The CDR3 has 14 residues. The germline gives CDR1 SGHRS, CDR2 YFSETQ. The CDR3 loop reads CASSLDRVNNEQFF. The DNA for the CDR3 is TGCGCCAGCAGTTTGGACAGGGTAAACAATGAGCAGTTCTTC.

The chain employs TRBV5-1 and TRBJ2-7; 14 bases are shared with TRBD2. V gave up 4 bases and J gave up 6 bases; unmatched junction bases: 9. This CDR3 has 16 amino acids. The germline gives CDR1 SGHRS, CDR2 YFSETQ. CDR3 sequence (DNA): TGCGCCAGCAGCCGTGACGGGACTAGCGGGAGTGGCGAGCAGTACTTC. This encodes CASSRDGTSGSGEQYF.

This chain connects TRBV9 to TRBJ2-1; TRBD2 matches at 9 bases. The germline gives CDR1 SGDLS, CDR2 YYNGEE. The junction had 7 bases not matched to a gene; V was cut back by 0 bases and J by 9 bases. The CDR3 totals 15 residues. CDR3 in amino acids: CASSVGGSGRAEQFF. The DNA for the CDR3 is TGTGCCAGCAGCGTAGGCGGTAGCGGGAGAGCTGAGCAGTTCTTC.

This rearrangement joins TRBV2 to TRBJ1-4; D is uncertain. The CDR3 loop spans 14 amino acids. Germline CDR1 SNHLY, CDR2 FYNNEI. Trimming shortened V by 3 bases and J by 3 bases, and 8 bases separated the two germline ends. CDR3 in amino acids: CASSDRLANEKLFF. CDR3 in DNA: TGTGCCAGCAGTGATCGTCTAGCTAATGAAAAACTGTTTTTT.

The rearrangement links TRBV5-1 to TRBJ2-7, with 9 bases fitting TRBD2. Unmatched junction bases numbered 9, after V lost 4 bases and J lost 4 bases. Germline-derived CDR1 and CDR2 are SGHRS and YFSETQ. The CDR3 runs 15 residues. The CDR3 coding sequence is TGCGCCAGCAGCGCGGGGACTAGCCATTTATACGAGCAGTACTTC. This codes for CASSAGTSHLYEQYF.

The chain uses TRBV9 and TRBJ2-1, with 14 bases fitting TRBD2. Germline assignment: CDR1 SGDLS and CDR2 YYNGEE. Trimming at V came to 0 bases and at J to 4 bases, leaving 9 bases not matched to a gene. This CDR3 spans 19 amino acids. CDR3 in DNA: TGTGCCAGCAGCGTAGGCCGGTGGGGGACTAGCGGGGGATACAATGAGCAGTTCTTC. It is translated as CASSVGRWGTSGGYNEQFF.

V and J are TRBV12-5 and TRBJ2-3, with D maybe TRBD2 (6 bases). Germline V lookup: CDR1 LGHNT, CDR2 FRNRAP. The CDR3 consists of 13 residues. Trimming stripped 7 bases from V and 4 bases from J, with 12 bases between. The CDR3, as DNA: TGTGCTAGTGCTCCGGGGGATTCAGATACGCAGTATTTT. Protein: CASAPGDSDTQYF. The complete variable domain, with remaining parts taken from reference TRBV12-5 and TRBJ2-3, reads DARVTQTPRHKVTEMGQEVTMRCQPILGHNTVFWYRQTMMQGLELLAYFRNRAPLDDSGMPKDRFSAEMPDATLATLKIQPSEPRDSAVYFCASAPGDSDTQYFGPGTRLTVL.

This chain links TRBV29-1 with TRBJ2-5; perhaps TRBD2 as D (7 bases). Per the germline V gene, CDR1 is SQVTM and CDR2 is ANQGSEA. CDR3 length: 13 amino acids. With 5 bases removed from V and 5 bases from J, the gap between germline ends came to 15 bases. The CDR3 nucleotides read TGCAGCGTTACCGGGACGGGGGGCGAGACCCAGTACTTC. Translating it yields CSVTGTGGETQYF.

The chain joins TRBV19 to TRBJ2-7, with TRBD1 matching 10 bases. Trimming cost V 6 bases and J 2 bases; bases outside gene matches: 7. CDR1 is LNHDA, CDR2 SQIVND, per germline (reference sequence). The CDR3 covers 15 residues. This CDR3 reads CASSQGQGITYEQYF. As DNA, the CDR3 is TGTGCCAGTAGCCAGGGACAGGGGATCACCTACGAGCAGTACTTC.